One T cell receptor (beta chain) is described in this entry. The antigen it recognizes is unknown. HCMV serostatus was determined by detecting HCMV-specific IgG in serum with a commercial ELISA kit. Peripheral blood mononuclear cells were isolated from blood by Ficoll density gradient centrifugation. CDR3 length: 16 amino acids, cysteine to phenylalanine. No coding sequence is recorded. This entry comes from a study of T cells expressing NK-cell markers (dated by TCRdb to between 2020 and 2021). Notes on the research overall: TCR beta-chain repertoires were profiled in sorted CD3+CD56+NKG2C+, CD3+CD56+NKG2C- and CD3+CD56-NKG2C+ T-cell subsets from eight donors. Seven of the eight sequenced donors were HCMV-seropositive and one was HCMV-seronegative. All eight donors whose samples were sequenced were randomly selected healthy volunteers, three of them men and five women. Sequencing of the libraries produced 2 x 150 bp reads on Illumina HiSeq 2000/2500, MiSeq or NextSeq. What the study reported, not specific to this receptor: Those dominant clonotypes were again the most abundant among CD3+CD56-NKG2C+ cells in four donors, at roughly 28.3-60.1%. In roughly six donors, the dominant CD3+CD56+NKG2C+ clonotypes ranked among the top 10 CD8+ clonotypes, making up about 1.0-8% of CD8+ T cells. Whether the expanded NKG2C-expressing T cell clones were specific for HCMV antigens remained unclear.

Sequencing was carried out with an Illumina HiSeq 2000. The TCR beta cDNA libraries were made using 5'RACE template switching, a step that added both a universal primer site and unique molecular identifiers. Synthesis of cDNA was primed from the TCR beta constant segment and was followed by two consecutive PCR amplification steps. Per the original workflow: MIGEC was used to demultiplex reads and group the reads by UMI, and MiTCR was used to assemble and quantify clonotypes. Only TCR cDNA sequences supported by at least two reads were kept to exclude erroneous sequences. The tcR package was used for downstream repertoire analysis, and clonotypes were matched across fractions by CDR3 nucleotide sequence plus V segment. VDJmatch was used to annotate antigen specificity against VDJdb, with one amino acid substitution in CDR3 permitted. With the reads reprocessed by TCRdb, a single entry stands for each CDR3 protein sequence and no DNA is reported. TCRdb assigned the V and J calls; the authors' analysis was not used. The table for this sample lists some 410,000 distinct CDR3 sequences. Clones ranked in the top ten supply roughly 8% of the sample.

This clonotype was sampled from a woman aged 18 to 75 in good health. Material for sequencing was blood T cells: a sorted CD56 or NKG2C T cell subset, CD4+ or CD8+ T cells, or bulk PBMC T cells (not recorded which). The chain uses TRBV12-3 or TRBV12-4 and TRBJ1-2; TCRdb's D call, TRBD1, is unchecked because there is no DNA. The CDR3 loop reads CASSSQPPGQIYGYTF.